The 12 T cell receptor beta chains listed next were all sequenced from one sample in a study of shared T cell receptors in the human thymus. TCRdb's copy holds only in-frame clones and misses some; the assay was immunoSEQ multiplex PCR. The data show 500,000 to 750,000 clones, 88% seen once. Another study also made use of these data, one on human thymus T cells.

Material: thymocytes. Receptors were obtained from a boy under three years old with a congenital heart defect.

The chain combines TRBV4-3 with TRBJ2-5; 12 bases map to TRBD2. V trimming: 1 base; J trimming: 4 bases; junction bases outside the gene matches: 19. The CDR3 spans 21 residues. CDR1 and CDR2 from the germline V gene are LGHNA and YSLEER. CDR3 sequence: CASSQVWVRLAGGPRGETQYF. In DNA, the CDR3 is TGCGCCAGCAGCCAAGTTTGGGTCCGGCTAGCGGGAGGGCCGAGGGGAGAGACCCAGTACTTC.

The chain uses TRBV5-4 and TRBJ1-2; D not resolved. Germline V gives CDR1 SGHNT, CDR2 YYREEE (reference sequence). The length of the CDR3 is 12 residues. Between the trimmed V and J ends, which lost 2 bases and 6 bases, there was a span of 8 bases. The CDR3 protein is CASSLREDGYTF. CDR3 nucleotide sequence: TGTGCCAGCAGCTTACGGGAAGATGGCTACACCTTC.

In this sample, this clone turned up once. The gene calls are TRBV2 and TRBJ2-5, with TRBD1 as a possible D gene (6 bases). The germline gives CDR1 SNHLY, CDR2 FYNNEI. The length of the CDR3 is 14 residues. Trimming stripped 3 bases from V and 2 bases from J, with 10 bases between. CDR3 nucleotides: TGTGCCAGCAGTGAGCAGGGACATCAAGAGACCCAGTACTTC. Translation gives CASSEQGHQETQYF.

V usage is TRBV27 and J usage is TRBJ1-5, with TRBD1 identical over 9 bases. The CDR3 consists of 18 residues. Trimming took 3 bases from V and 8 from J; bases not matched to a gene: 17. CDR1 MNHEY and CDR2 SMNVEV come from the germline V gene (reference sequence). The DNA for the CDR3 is TGTGCCAGCAGTTTCTTACCCGGAACAGGGGGCCCTAGGGAGCCCCAGCATTTT. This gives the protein CASSFLPGTGGPREPQHF.

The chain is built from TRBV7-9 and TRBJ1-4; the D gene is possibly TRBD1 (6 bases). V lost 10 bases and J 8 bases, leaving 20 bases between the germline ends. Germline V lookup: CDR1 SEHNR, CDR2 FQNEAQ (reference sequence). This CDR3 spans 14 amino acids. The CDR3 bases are TGTGCCACCCCCAACGGGACACGGGGAGAAAAACTGTTTTTT. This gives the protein CATPNGTRGEKLFF. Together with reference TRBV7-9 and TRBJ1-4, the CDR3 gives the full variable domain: DTGVSQNPRHKITKRGQNVTFRCDPISEHNRLYWYRQTLGQGPEFLTYFQNEAQLEKSRLLSDRFSAERPKGSFSTLEIQRTEQGDSAMYLCATPNGTRGEKLFFGSGTQLSVL.

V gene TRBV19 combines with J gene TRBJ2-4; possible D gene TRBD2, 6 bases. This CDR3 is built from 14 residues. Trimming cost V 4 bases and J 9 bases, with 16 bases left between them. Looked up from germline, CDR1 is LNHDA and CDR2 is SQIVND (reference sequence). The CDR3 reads CASSTRGTRAIQYF. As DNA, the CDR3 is TGTGCCAGTAGTACGCGGGGCACCCGAGCCATTCAGTACTTC.

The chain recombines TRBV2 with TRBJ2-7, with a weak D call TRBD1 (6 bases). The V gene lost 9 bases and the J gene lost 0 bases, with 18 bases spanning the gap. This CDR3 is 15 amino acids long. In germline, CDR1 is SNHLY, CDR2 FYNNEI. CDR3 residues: CASAPDRQSSYEQYF. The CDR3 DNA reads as TGTGCCAGTGCCCCCGACAGGCAAAGCTCCTACGAGCAGTACTTC.

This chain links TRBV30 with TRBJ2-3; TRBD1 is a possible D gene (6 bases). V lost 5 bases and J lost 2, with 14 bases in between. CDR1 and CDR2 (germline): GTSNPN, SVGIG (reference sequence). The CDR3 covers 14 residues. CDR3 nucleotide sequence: TGTGCCTGGGAACGGGACATACTCACAGATACGCAGTATTTT. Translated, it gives CAWERDILTDTQYF.

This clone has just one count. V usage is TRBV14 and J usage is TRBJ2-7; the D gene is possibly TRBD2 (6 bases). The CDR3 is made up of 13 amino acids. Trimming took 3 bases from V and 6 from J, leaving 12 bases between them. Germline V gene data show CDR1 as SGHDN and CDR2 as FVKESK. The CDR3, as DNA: TGTGCCAGCAGCCAGACTAGGGGAGGCGAGCAGTACTTC. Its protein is CASSQTRGGEQYF.

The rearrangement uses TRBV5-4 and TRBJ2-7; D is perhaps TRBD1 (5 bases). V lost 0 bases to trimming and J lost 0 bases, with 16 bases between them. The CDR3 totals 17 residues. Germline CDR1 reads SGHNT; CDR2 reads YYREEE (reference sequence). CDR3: CASSLEQVRSSSYEQYF. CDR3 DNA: TGTGCCAGCAGCTTGGAACAGGTCCGGAGCAGCTCCTACGAGCAGTACTTC.

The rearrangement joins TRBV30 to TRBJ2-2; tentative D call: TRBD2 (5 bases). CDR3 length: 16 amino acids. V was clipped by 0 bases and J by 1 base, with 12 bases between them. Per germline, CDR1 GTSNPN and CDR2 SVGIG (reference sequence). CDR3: CAWSVPSRGNTGELFF. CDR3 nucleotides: TGTGCCTGGAGTGTCCCCTCCCGGGGGAACACCGGGGAGCTGTTTTTT.

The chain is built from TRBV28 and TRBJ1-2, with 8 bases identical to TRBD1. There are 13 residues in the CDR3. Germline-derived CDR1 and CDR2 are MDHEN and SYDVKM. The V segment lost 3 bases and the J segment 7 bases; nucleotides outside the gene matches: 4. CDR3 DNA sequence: TGTGCCAGCAGTTTCCGGGACAGGACTGGCTACACCTTC. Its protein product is CASSFRDRTGYTF.